The clone carrying this TCR beta chain was seen only a few times. What it binds is not known. Averaging about 120 mL, one heparinised blood draw was given by each donor. The study reverse transcribed the entire isolated RNA, so it sequenced expressed TCRB transcripts. Some clones are missing from TCRdb's copy, which holds only in-frame ones; the method was immunoSEQ multiplex PCR. The profile shows about 170,000 clones, roughly 8% of them singletons. This CDR3 has 12 amino acids. V lost 6 bases and J 5 bases, leaving 13 bases between the germline ends. CDR1 is SQVTM and CDR2 is ANQGSEA in the germline V gene. This record belongs to a study of beta chain features in type 1 diabetes. Overall study findings and caveats: The analysis here could not establish whether HLA type shapes TCRB rearrangement. Lower insertion and higher deletion counts appeared at VDJ junctions in type 1 diabetes patients. Shortening of TCRB CDR3s, moderate but significant, appeared in all four CD4+ subsets of Type 1 diabetes patients.

The TCR comes from a woman aged 35 to 49 with type 1 diabetes. This sequence joins TRBV29-1 and TRBJ2-5; D is perhaps TRBD2 (6 bases). The sequenced sample consisted of central memory CD4+ T cells from blood. CDR3 region: CSVGHRGETQYF. The CDR3 DNA reads as TGCAGCGTGGGCCATCGGGGGGAGACCCAGTACTTC.